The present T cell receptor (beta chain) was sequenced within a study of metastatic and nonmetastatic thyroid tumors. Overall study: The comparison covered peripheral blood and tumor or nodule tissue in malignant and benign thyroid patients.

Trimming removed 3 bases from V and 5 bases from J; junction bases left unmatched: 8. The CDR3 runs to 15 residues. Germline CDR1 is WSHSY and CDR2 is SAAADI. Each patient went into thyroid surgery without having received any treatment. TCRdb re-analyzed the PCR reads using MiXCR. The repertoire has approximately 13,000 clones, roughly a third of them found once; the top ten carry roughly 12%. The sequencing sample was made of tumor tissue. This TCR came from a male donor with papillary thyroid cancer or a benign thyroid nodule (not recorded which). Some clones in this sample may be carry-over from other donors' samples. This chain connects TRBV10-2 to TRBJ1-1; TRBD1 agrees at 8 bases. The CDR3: CASSDRDRGGTEAFF. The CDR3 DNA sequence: TGCGCCAGCAGTGATCGAGACAGGGGTGGAACTGAAGCTTTCTTT.